The next 31 T cell receptor beta chains were all read from a single sample in a study of response to subunit inactivated influenza vaccine. TCRdb recomputed calls from the RT-PCR reads with MiXCR, one row per CDR3 protein. The sample yields 600,000 to 850,000 distinct CDR3 sequences, 14% seen once. The sequenced sample was PBMCs from blood, obtained about 14 days before vaccination. These TCRs come from a man between 45 and 60 years old who received an inactivated influenza vaccine.

There are a few counts of this clonotype. This chain links TRBV27 with TRBJ2-2, with TRBD1 as a possible D gene (5 bases). This CDR3 has 15 residues. The V gene's germline CDR1 is MNHEY and CDR2 SMNVEV (reference sequence). V was shortened by 2 bases and J by 7 bases, with 14 bases between the two germline ends. The CDR3 coding sequence is TGTGCCAGCAGTTTACAGGGCAGGGTCATCGGGGAGCTGTTTTTT. It translates to CASSLQGRVIGELFF.

J is TRBJ2-7 and V is TRBV23-1, with TRBD2 matching 10 bases. TRBV23-1 is given ORF status, its function remaining uncertain. Unmatched junction bases numbered 7, after V lost 2 bases and J lost 3 bases. The CDR3 has 16 amino acids. DNA of the CDR3: TGCGCCAGCAGTCAAAAAGGACTAGCGGATTACTACGAGCAGTACTTC. Translation gives CASSQKGLADYYEQYF.

This clonotype was picked up a small number of times. V usage is TRBV3-1 and J usage is TRBJ2-5; possible D gene TRBD1, 5 bases. V lost 0 bases, J lost 0 bases, and 11 bases lay in between. Germline CDR1 LGHDT, CDR2 YNNKEL (reference sequence). This CDR3 spans 16 amino acids. The DNA of the CDR3 is TGTGCCAGCAGCCAAGATTCAGGGCGAAACCAAGAGACCCAGTACTTC. This codes for CASSQDSGRNQETQYF.

The gene calls are TRBV2 and TRBJ2-7; D remains unclear. This CDR3 spans 13 amino acids. Per the germline V gene, CDR1 is SNHLY and CDR2 is FYNNEI. Trimming took 2 bases from V and 1 from J, leaving 6 bases between them. The CDR3 loop reads CASSEMGSYEQYF. The CDR3 DNA sequence: TGTGCCAGCAGTGAAATGGGGTCCTACGAGCAGTACTTC.

This clonotype was recorded only once. A clone one base away is much larger, so this may be a read error. The chain uses TRBV6-2 or TRBV6-3 and TRBJ2-1; either TRBD1 or TRBD2 may supply D (6 bases each). The CDR3 runs 14 residues. Germline assignment: CDR1 MNHEY and CDR2 SVGEGT. The CDR3 DNA reads as TGTGCCAGCAGTTTGAGGGGGACTGACAATGAGCAGCTCTTC. This codes for CASSLRGTDNEQLF.

V is TRBV4-2 and J is TRBJ2-2, with TRBD1 matching over 7 bases. V gave up 5 bases and J gave up 4 bases; unmatched junction bases: 10. The CDR3 loop spans 16 amino acids. In germline, CDR1 is LGHNA, CDR2 YNFKEQ. CDR3: CASSSNRGGSTGELFF. CDR3 nucleotides: TGTGCCAGCAGCTCCAACAGGGGTGGGAGCACCGGGGAGCTGTTTTTT.

V usage is TRBV4-2 and J usage is TRBJ2-4; 10 positions match TRBD2. CDR1 LGHNA and CDR2 YNFKEQ come from the germline V gene. The CDR3 is 15 residues long. J gave up 15 bases and V 0 bases, and 11 bases lay outside the gene matches. In DNA, the CDR3 is TGTGCCAGCAGCCAAGAAGTCACTAGCGGGGCATATTTGTACTTC. This translates into CASSQEVTSGAYLYF.

This clonotype was seen only a few times. This chain links TRBV4-2 with TRBJ2-7, with TRBD2 as a possible D gene (6 bases). The CDR3 sequence is 14 residues long. From germline, CDR1 is LGHNA and CDR2 YNFKEQ. V was clipped by 3 bases and J by 2 bases, with 11 bases between them. Here the CDR3 reads CASSQGLPTYEQYF. The CDR3 DNA reads as TGTGCCAGCAGCCAGGGACTCCCCACCTACGAGCAGTACTTC.

This clonotype has at least ten counts. The chain is built from TRBV12-3 or TRBV12-4 and TRBJ2-1; 8 nucleotides match TRBD1. The CDR3 is 12 amino acids. V was pared by 6 bases and J by 6 bases, with 1 base of the junction left unmatched. The CDR3 coding sequence is TGTGCCAGCAGGCAGGGGGCCAATGAGCAGTTCTTC. Its translation is CASRQGANEQFF.

V usage is TRBV27 and J usage is TRBJ1-2; D might be TRBD1 (6 bases). The CDR3 runs 14 residues. V dropped 5 bases and J dropped 5 bases, with 15 bases sitting between them. The germline V gene encodes CDR1 MNHEY and CDR2 SMNVEV (reference sequence). The CDR3 DNA reads as TGTGCCAGCAGTCCAGGGGTTGGAAGGTATGGCTACACCTTC. This translates into CASSPGVGRYGYTF.

This clonotype has just a few counts. The chain carries TRBV11-1 and TRBJ2-7; 12 bases are shared with TRBD2. V lost 1 base and J lost 5; bases outside the gene matches: 15. CDR1 and CDR2 (germline): SGHAT, FQDESV (reference sequence). The CDR3 covers 19 residues. The CDR3 sequence is CASSLVILAGGRIIDEQYF. The CDR3 coding sequence is TGTGCCAGCAGCTTAGTTATCCTAGCGGGAGGGCGAATCATTGACGAGCAGTACTTC.

Many counts were recorded for this clonotype. This chain joins TRBV28 and TRBJ2-3; TRBD1 agrees at 7 bases. V lost 3 bases to trimming and J lost 1 base; unmatched junction nucleotides: 7. This CDR3 region has 16 residues. CDR1 is MDHEN and CDR2 is SYDVKM in the germline V gene. CDR3 in DNA: TGTGCCAGCAGTTTCCGAGGGGGCCGGGGCACAGATACGCAGTATTTT. This gives the protein CASSFRGGRGTDTQYF.

The V and J genes are TRBV10-3 and TRBJ2-2; D remains ambiguous. The germline CDR1 and CDR2 sequences are ENHRY and SYGVKD. The CDR3 runs 15 residues. V lost 3 bases, J lost 3 bases, and 11 bases lay in between. This CDR3 is CAISDGRSDTGELFF. The CDR3 coding sequence is TGTGCCATCAGTGATGGACGCAGTGACACCGGGGAGCTGTTTTTT.

This clonotype was observed at least ten times. The chain combines TRBV20-1 with TRBJ2-1; unclear D gene. This CDR3 spans 15 amino acids. The ends were cut back, 1 base at V and 4 bases at J, with 14 bases in the middle. Germline V gives CDR1 DFQATT, CDR2 SNEGSKA (reference sequence). The CDR3 nucleotides are TGCAGTGCTAGAGGCGCGGCCCAATATTACAATGAGCAGTTCTTC. It is translated as CSARGAAQYYNEQFF.

This clonotype showed up just a few times. V usage is TRBV14 and J usage is TRBJ1-4; 7 bases align to TRBD1. The V and J ends lost 1 base and 7 bases, in that order; junction bases with no gene match: 6. The CDR3 covers 15 residues. CDR1 SGHDN and CDR2 FVKESK come from the germline V gene. The CDR3 protein is CASSQAGQDFEKLFF. CDR3 nucleotides: TGTGCCAGCAGCCAAGCCGGACAGGATTTTGAAAAACTGTTTTTT.

Only a few counts were recorded for this clonotype. This chain links TRBV12-3 or TRBV12-4 with TRBJ2-3; TRBD2 matches at 10 bases. The CDR3 loop spans 16 amino acids. After removal of 3 bases from V and 6 bases from J, the junction contained 9 bases not matched to a gene. This CDR3 reads CASSFFLAGARDTQYF. The CDR3 region has the DNA TGTGCCAGCAGTTTCTTCCTAGCGGGGGCGCGGGATACGCAGTATTTT.

This clonotype has a handful of counts. The chain employs TRBV4-2 and TRBJ2-7; D perhaps matches TRBD1 (6 bases). The V end lost 0 bases, the J end lost 2 bases, and 14 bases lay between the germline ends. The CDR3 consists of 16 residues. The germline gives CDR1 LGHNA, CDR2 YNFKEQ. CDR3 sequence (DNA): TGTGCCAGCAGCCAAGATTTGTATAACAGGGCCTACGAGCAGTACTTC. It encodes CASSQDLYNRAYEQYF.

The rearrangement joins TRBV25-1 to TRBJ2-5; D is unresolved. V was cut by 6 bases and J by 5 bases, with 13 bases left in between. The CDR3 is made up of 13 amino acids. Germline-derived CDR1 and CDR2 are MGHDK and SYGVNS. DNA of the CDR3: TGTGCCAGCAGGGGCGAGGCTCATGAGACCCAGTACTTC. Translation: CASRGEAHETQYF. Based on the CDR3 plus reference TRBV25-1 and TRBJ2-5, the full variable domain is EADIYQTPRYLVIGTGKKITLECSQTMGHDKMYWYQQDPGMELHLIHYSYGVNSTEKGDLSSESTVSRIRTEHFPLTLESARPSHTSQYLCASRGEAHETQYFGPGTRLLVL.

The rearrangement uses TRBV2 and TRBJ1-6; TRBD1 matches at 9 bases. This CDR3 comprises 16 residues. Germline assignment: CDR1 SNHLY and CDR2 FYNNEI. Losses at the gene ends were 6 bases for V and 2 bases for J; bases not matched to a gene: 5. CDR3 in DNA: TGTGCCAGCAGGGGACAGGGAGGGACCTATAATTCACCCCTCCACTTT. Its translation: CASRGQGGTYNSPLHF.

This clonotype has a handful of counts. The genes are TRBV15 and TRBJ1-2; possible D gene TRBD1, 5 bases. V lost 3 bases and J lost 1, with 12 bases in between. Germline lookup yields CDR1 LNHNV and CDR2 YYDKDF (reference sequence). CDR3 length equals 15 residues. The CDR3 sequence: CATSSARGSNYGYTF. In nucleotides, the CDR3 is TGTGCCACCAGCAGTGCCCGGGGCAGTAACTATGGCTACACCTTC.

The chain carries TRBV2 and TRBJ2-5; 9 bases fit TRBD2. Germline lookup yields CDR1 SNHLY and CDR2 FYNNEI. This CDR3 spans 14 amino acids. V shed 8 bases, J shed 5 bases, and the junction held 9 bases outside the gene matches. CDR3 region: CASGGSGLAETQYF. In DNA, the CDR3 is TGTGCCAGCGGGGGGAGCGGACTAGCGGAGACCCAGTACTTC.

At least ten counts were recorded for this clonotype. The chain employs TRBV5-5 and TRBJ2-2; D gene unclear. Trimming removed 2 bases from V and 4 bases from J, with 9 bases in between. The CDR3 sequence is 14 residues long. CDR1 SGHKS and CDR2 YYEKEE come from the germline V gene (reference sequence). The CDR3 DNA reads as TGTGCCAGCAGCTTTCGTCTGACCACCGGGGAGCTGTTTTTT. It encodes CASSFRLTTGELFF.

V gene TRBV28 combines with J gene TRBJ2-5, with D maybe TRBD2 (5 bases). Germline loops: CDR1 MDHEN, CDR2 SYDVKM. The CDR3 consists of 14 residues. Trimming stripped 6 bases from V and 3 bases from J, with 14 bases between. CDR3 loop: CASSSADLKETQYF. DNA for the CDR3: TGTGCCAGCAGCTCCGCGGACTTGAAAGAGACCCAGTACTTC.

This clonotype was observed at least ten times. The chain employs TRBV20-1 and TRBJ1-4, with a possible D match to TRBD1 (6 bases). The CDR3 has 16 amino acids. Germline values: CDR1 DFQATT, CDR2 SNEGSKA (reference sequence). V lost 1 base to trimming and J lost 7 bases, with 19 bases between them. The CDR3 here is CSARGRDGGEGEKLFF. CDR3 DNA sequence: TGCAGTGCTAGAGGCCGTGACGGGGGCGAGGGTGAAAAACTGTTTTTT.

This clonotype was counted only a few times. The chain couples TRBV7-9 to TRBJ2-1, with TRBD2 matching 16 bases. Germline V lookup: CDR1 SEHNR, CDR2 FQNEAQ (reference sequence). J gave up 12 bases and V 5 bases, and 13 bases lay outside the gene matches. This CDR3 is built from 17 residues. In DNA form, the CDR3 reads TGTGCCAGCAGCCCGAAAATGATGGGACTAGCGGGGGGGCCGCAGTTCTTC. Translated, it gives CASSPKMMGLAGGPQFF.

This clonotype was seen more than once but under ten times. The V call is TRBV29-1, the J call TRBJ2-2; 8 bases are a match to TRBD2. Germline lookup yields CDR1 SQVTM and CDR2 ANQGSEA. The ends lost 6 bases at V and 4 bases at J; junction bases unmatched: 4. The CDR3 is 13 amino acids. CDR3 DNA: TGCAGCGTCAGACTAGCGCTCACCGGGGAGCTGTTTTTT. This encodes CSVRLALTGELFF.

This clonotype has a handful of counts. The V call is TRBV7-2, the J call TRBJ2-7; D is ambiguous. The V end was cut by 4 bases, the J end by 4 bases, with 8 bases between. CDR1 SGHTA and CDR2 FQGNSA come from the germline V gene. There are 12 residues in the CDR3. Here the CDR3 DNA reads TGTGCCAGCAGCTCTATGAATTACGAGCAGTACTTC. It is translated as CASSSMNYEQYF.

Only a few counts were recorded for this clonotype. The chain employs TRBV13 and TRBJ2-7; D assignment may be TRBD1 or TRBD2 (5 bases each). The germline V gene encodes CDR1 PRHDT and CDR2 FYEKMQ (reference sequence). V lost 5 bases and J lost 5, with 19 bases in between. The CDR3 sequence is 15 residues long. CDR3 in DNA: TGTGCCAGCAGCCGAACCCCTTGGGGGTTCAACGAGCAGTACTTC. It yields the protein CASSRTPWGFNEQYF.

This clonotype was found a few times. The chain employs TRBV3-1 and TRBJ2-7, with D possibly being TRBD2 (5 bases). The CDR3 runs to 11 residues. The germline CDR1 and CDR2 sequences are LGHDT and YNNKEL (reference sequence). V gave up 3 bases and J gave up 5 bases, with 5 bases separating them. Written as DNA, the CDR3 is TGTGCCAGCAGCCAGACTAACGAGCAGTACTTC. Amino acid sequence: CASSQTNEQYF.

This CDR3 is CASSHGVENIQYF. The CDR3 DNA follows: TGTGCCAGCAGCCACGGAGTTGAAAACATTCAGTACTTC. The V gene is TRBV11-2, the J gene TRBJ2-4; no clear D gene. This CDR3 is 13 amino acids long. Per germline, CDR1 SGHAT and CDR2 FQNNGV. V lost 5 bases and J 5 bases, leaving 10 bases between the germline ends.

The gene calls are TRBV14 and TRBJ2-1, with 14 bases aligning to TRBD2. Trimming at V came to 4 bases and at J to 4 bases, leaving 6 bases not matched to a gene. This CDR3 has 17 residues. Germline loops: CDR1 SGHDN, CDR2 FVKESK. In DNA form, the CDR3 reads TGTGCCAGCAGCCGAGGGACTAGCGGGAGTACGTACAATGAGCAGTTCTTC. Protein product: CASSRGTSGSTYNEQFF.